These 26 T cell receptor beta chains originate from one sample sequenced in a study of OX40 agonist ivuxolimab in advanced cancers. The protocol was immunoSEQ multiplex PCR, while the TCRdb copy is restricted to in-frame clones and leaves out a portion. This table holds about 150,000 clones, 94% found once. The material sequenced was CD4+ or CD8+ T cells sorted from blood, taken in a trial of the OX40 agonist ivuxolimab. All receptors come from an adult with an advanced solid tumor such as melanoma, head and neck, liver or kidney cancer.

The chain carries TRBV5-6 and TRBJ1-5; maybe TRBD1 (6 bases). The CDR3 runs 15 residues. V was cut by 3 bases and J by 4 bases, with 14 bases left in between. CDR1 and CDR2 from the germline V gene are SGHDT and YYEEEE. The DNA of the CDR3 is TGTGCCAGCAGCTCCCGGAGGGGGGGGAATCAGCCCCAGCATTTT. Its protein is CASSSRRGGNQPQHF. Supplemented by reference TRBV5-6 and TRBJ1-5, the full variable domain reads DAGVTQSPTHLIKTRGQQVTLRCSPKSGHDTVSWYQQALGQGPQFIFQYYEEEERQRGNFPDRFSGHQFPNYSSELNVNALLLGDSALYLCASSSRRGGNQPQHFGDGTRLSIL.

The table lists this clone with a count of one. This chain joins TRBV12-5 and TRBJ1-5; TRBD1 might be the D (5 bases). V lost 6 bases to trimming and J lost 2 bases, with 5 bases between them. This CDR3 contains 12 residues. Germline CDR1 reads LGHNT; CDR2 reads FRNRAP. The CDR3 nucleotides are TGTGCTAGTGGACAGGGCAATCAGCCCCAGCATTTT. It is translated as CASGQGNQPQHF.

The chain couples TRBV6-4 to TRBJ2-1; 9 positions agree with TRBD2. Germline V gene sequence: CDR1 MRHNA, CDR2 SNTAGT. Trimming cost V 4 bases and J 0 bases; bases outside gene matches: 4. The CDR3 spans 16 residues. CDR3 nucleotide sequence: TGTGCCAGCAGTGGCGGGGGGGCCGGCTCCTACAATGAGCAGTTCTTC. Residues: CASSGGGAGSYNEQFF.

The genes are TRBV29-1 and TRBJ1-2, with no clear D. Germline V gene lookup returns CDR1 SQVTM and CDR2 ANQGSEA. This CDR3 region has 14 residues. Trimming took 2 bases from V and 4 from J, leaving 14 bases between them. The CDR3 coding sequence is TGCAGCGTTGAACCCCAAGGCGGTGGCTATGGCTACACCTTC. Its translation: CSVEPQGGGYGYTF.

This chain uses TRBV30 with TRBJ2-7; D is unclear. This CDR3 contains 12 residues. Trimming cost V 2 bases and J 2 bases, with 7 bases left between them. Germline CDR1 is GTSNPN and CDR2 is SVGIG (reference sequence). CDR3 amino acids: CAWSRVTYEQYF. CDR3 nucleotide sequence: TGTGCCTGGAGTAGGGTTACCTACGAGCAGTACTTC.

The chain couples TRBV5-1 to TRBJ2-7; 7 bases align to TRBD1. CDR1 and CDR2 from the germline V gene are SGHRS and YFSETQ. The V segment lost 5 bases and the J segment 3 bases; nucleotides outside the gene matches: 14. This CDR3 is 16 amino acids long. The CDR3 DNA reads TGCGCCAGCAGTCTTTCTCCGGGACAGCCAAACTACGAGCAGTACTTC. Protein sequence: CASSLSPGQPNYEQYF.

This chain uses TRBV28 with TRBJ1-5; 8 bases are a match to TRBD1. V was pared by 6 bases and J by 5 bases, with 18 bases of the junction left unmatched. Germline V gives CDR1 MDHEN, CDR2 SYDVKM. CDR3 length: 18 residues. CDR3 residues: CASSRPGQVGYGDQPQHF. CDR3 bases: TGTGCCAGCAGCCGCCCGGGACAGGTGGGGTATGGCGATCAGCCCCAGCATTTT.

The chain employs TRBV7-2 and TRBJ1-6; TRBD1 might be the D (5 bases). Trimming pared 3 bases from V and 4 bases from J, leaving 10 bases between. The germline CDR1 and CDR2 sequences are SGHTA and FQGNSA. The CDR3 loop spans 15 amino acids. The CDR3 DNA reads TGTGCCAGCAGCTTCGGGGGACCATATAATTCACCCCTCCACTTT. Protein product: CASSFGGPYNSPLHF.

The chain combines TRBV5-6 with TRBJ1-3; D unresolved. V was cut by 2 bases and J by 0 bases, with 12 bases left in between. This CDR3 contains 16 residues. CDR1 and CDR2 (germline): SGHDT, YYEEEE. CDR3 nucleotides: TGTGCCAGCAGCTTACGGGGTCCCCTCTCTGGAAACACCATATATTTT. Encoded protein: CASSLRGPLSGNTIYF.

The V call is TRBV7-8, the J call TRBJ1-5, with 8 bases aligning to TRBD1. Germline V gene sequence: CDR1 SGHVS, CDR2 FQNEAQ. V lost 5 bases to trimming and J lost 1 base; unmatched junction nucleotides: 10. The CDR3 totals 17 residues. CDR3 nucleotide sequence: TGTGCCAGCAGCGCGACAAAGACAGGGGTCAGCAATCAGCCCCAGCATTTT. It specifies CASSATKTGVSNQPQHF.

V gene TRBV7-3 combines with J gene TRBJ1-2, with 11 bases fitting TRBD1. The V gene's germline CDR1 is SGHTA and CDR2 FQGTGA. The CDR3 runs to 16 residues. V gave up 5 bases and J gave up 8 bases; unmatched junction bases: 13. The CDR3 coding sequence is TGTGCCAGCAGCCCCGGCGGGACAGGGGGTTCGGAGGGCTACACCTTC. Residues: CASSPGGTGGSEGYTF.

The V gene is TRBV7-9, the J gene TRBJ2-2, with D unclear. Germline lookup yields CDR1 SEHNR and CDR2 FQNEAQ (reference sequence). The V end lost 8 bases, the J end lost 1 base, and 14 bases lay between the germline ends. The CDR3 covers 15 residues. CDR3 loop: CASLLPAVNTGELFF. As DNA, the CDR3 is TGTGCCAGCCTGCTTCCGGCGGTGAACACCGGGGAGCTGTTTTTT.

The chain has TRBV11-2 and TRBJ1-5; D might be TRBD1 (6 bases). CDR3 length: 14 residues. Germline V CDR1 and CDR2: SGHAT, FQNNGV. Trimming shortened V by 5 bases and J by 3 bases, and 11 bases separated the two germline ends. For the CDR3, the DNA is TGTGCCAGCAGCGTAGGGGGTAACAATCAGCCCCAGCATTTT. Translation gives CASSVGGNNQPQHF.

The rearrangement uses TRBV5-1 and TRBJ1-2, with 11 bases aligning to TRBD1. The CDR3 sequence is 16 residues long. Germline CDR1 and CDR2: SGHRS and YFSETQ. Germline trimming cut 0 bases from V and 8 bases from J; bases unmatched to any gene: 9. This CDR3 is CASSLDGTGGYRGYTF. CDR3 in DNA: TGCGCCAGCAGCTTGGACGGGACAGGGGGTTATCGGGGCTACACCTTC.

The chain has TRBV9 and TRBJ1-4; no clear D gene. V was shortened by 4 bases and J by 5 bases, with 9 bases between the two germline ends. CDR3 length: 13 amino acids. Germline CDR1 reads SGDLS; CDR2 reads YYNGEE. The DNA for the CDR3 is TGTGCCAGCAGCTTAAGGTTAAATGAAAAACTGTTTTTT. Protein: CASSLRLNEKLFF. The whole variable domain, filled in from reference TRBV9 and TRBJ1-4, reads DSGVTQTPKHLITATGQRVTLRCSPRSGDLSVYWYQQSLDQGLQFLIQYYNGEERAKGNILERFSAQQFPDLHSELNLSSLELGDSALYFCASSLRLNEKLFFGSGTQLSVL.

The chain carries TRBV27 and TRBJ2-3; weak D call: TRBD2 (6 bases). The CDR3 has 16 amino acids. Per germline, CDR1 MNHEY and CDR2 SMNVEV (reference sequence). Trimming took off 7 bases at V and 0 bases at J, with 17 bases between the two ends. For the CDR3, the DNA is TGTGCCAGCAAACGACTAGTCACCTCTAGCACAGATACGCAGTATTTT. Protein: CASKRLVTSSTDTQYF.

This chain joins TRBV7-2 and TRBJ2-7, with 9 bases lining up with TRBD2. CDR3 length: 17 amino acids. V shed 3 bases and J 7 bases; nucleotides not matched to a gene: 16. Germline CDR1 is SGHTA and CDR2 is FQGNSA. CDR3 amino acids: CASSFPGTSTLGGEQYF. CDR3 nucleotide sequence: TGTGCCAGCAGCTTCCCCGGGACTAGCACCCTCGGTGGTGAGCAGTACTTC.

The chain recombines TRBV6-1 with TRBJ2-7; D gene unclear. Germline CDR1 and CDR2: MNHNS and SASEGT. V shed 0 bases and J shed 2 bases, with 5 bases lying between them. The CDR3 is made up of 13 amino acids. In nucleotides, the CDR3 is TGTGCCAGCAGTGAAGCGCGGACCTACGAGCAGTACTTC. Its translation: CASSEARTYEQYF.

The V call is TRBV27, the J call TRBJ2-7; 9 bases match TRBD1. CDR1 is MNHEY and CDR2 is SMNVEV in the germline V gene (reference sequence). V dropped 4 bases and J dropped 3; count of bases not matched to a gene: 4. The CDR3 length is 14 residues. The CDR3 loop is CASSSGTGFYEQYF. The CDR3 DNA follows: TGTGCCAGCAGTTCCGGGACAGGGTTCTACGAGCAGTACTTC.

The chain has TRBV7-6 and TRBJ1-5, with TRBD1 identical over 8 bases. Germline V lookup: CDR1 SGHVS, CDR2 FNYEAQ. The CDR3 is 16 amino acids. Trimming removed 1 base from V and 2 bases from J; junction bases left unmatched: 4. This CDR3 reads CASSLGTGLGNQPQHF. CDR3 sequence (DNA): TGTGCCAGCAGCTTAGGGACAGGGCTCGGCAATCAGCCCCAGCATTTT.

This rearrangement joins TRBV6-1 to TRBJ1-2; TRBD1 matches 8 bases. V dropped 2 bases and J dropped 7; count of bases not matched to a gene: 9. Germline loops: CDR1 MNHNS, CDR2 SASEGT. This CDR3 comprises 15 residues. In DNA, the CDR3 is TGTGCCAGCAGTGAACCTCACAGGGGGTCGGTTGGCTACACCTTC. Protein product: CASSEPHRGSVGYTF.

The sample holds one count of this clone. The genes are TRBV4-3 and TRBJ2-3, with 10 bases matching TRBD2. After removal of 0 bases from V and 1 base from J, the junction contained 1 base not matched to a gene. CDR1 and CDR2 (germline): LGHNA, YSLEER. The CDR3 is 16 amino acids. CDR3 sequence (DNA): TGCGCCAGCAGCCAAGATCTAGCGGGGGGCACAGATACGCAGTATTTT. Translating it yields CASSQDLAGGTDTQYF.

The chain uses TRBV11-2 and TRBJ2-3; D possibly corresponds to TRBD1 (5 bases). The CDR3 contains 14 residues. Germline CDR1 is SGHAT and CDR2 is FQNNGV. V lost 2 bases and J 2 bases, leaving 8 bases between the germline ends. As DNA, the CDR3 is TGTGCCAGCAGCTTAAACAGGAACACAGATACGCAGTATTTT. This gives the protein CASSLNRNTDTQYF.

The CDR3 DNA is TGTGCCAGCATTTCCAGGGGGGGAGATGGCTACACCTTC. This codes for CASISRGGDGYTF. The genes are TRBV28 and TRBJ1-2; 7 positions agree with TRBD1. In germline, CDR1 is MDHEN, CDR2 SYDVKM. V dropped 7 bases and J dropped 6; count of bases not matched to a gene: 8. The CDR3 covers 13 residues.

The chain combines TRBV2 with TRBJ2-4; D is possibly TRBD2 (5 bases). The CDR3 is 11 residues long. Germline-derived CDR1 and CDR2 are SNHLY and FYNNEI. V lost 8 bases to trimming and J lost 12 bases, with 14 bases between them. The CDR3, as DNA: TGTGCCAGCGGAGGCGAGGGCCCTCAGTACTTC. Translating gives CASGGEGPQYF.

The gene calls are TRBV21-1 and TRBJ2-7; TRBD1 is the table's D call, not checked against the DNA. TRBV21-1 is assigned pseudogene status. The CDR3 has 14 amino acids. In nucleotides, the CDR3 is TGTGCCAGCAGCAAGGGGGGACAGTCCTACGAGCAGTACTTC. Its translation: CASSKGGQSYEQYF.